This T cell receptor beta chain was sequenced during a study of T-cell reconstitution after alpha-beta-depleted transplantation in children. It was with unique molecular identifiers that the TCRbeta library was prepared. TCRdb analysed the PCR reads with MiXCR anew, one entry per CDR3 protein. The data show about 830,000 distinct CDR3 sequences, roughly 16% seen once. This clonotype was detected many times. V dropped 0 bases and J dropped 3 bases, with 12 bases sitting between them. The CDR3 consists of 16 residues. CDR1 and CDR2 from the germline V gene are KGHSH and LQKENI. This clonotype was sampled from a male patient between 10 and 17 years old who had a stem cell transplant for acute lymphoblastic leukemia, so the T cells may come from the graft donor. This specimen was PBMCs, mostly from graft donor cells, taken 360 days after TCRalphabeta/CD19-depleted stem cell transplant. The V gene is TRBV18, the J gene TRBJ2-1; TRBD1 might be the D (5 bases). The CDR3 reads CASSPPSGYNYNEQFF. The CDR3, as DNA: TGTGCCAGCTCACCACCGTCAGGGTACAACTACAATGAGCAGTTCTTC.